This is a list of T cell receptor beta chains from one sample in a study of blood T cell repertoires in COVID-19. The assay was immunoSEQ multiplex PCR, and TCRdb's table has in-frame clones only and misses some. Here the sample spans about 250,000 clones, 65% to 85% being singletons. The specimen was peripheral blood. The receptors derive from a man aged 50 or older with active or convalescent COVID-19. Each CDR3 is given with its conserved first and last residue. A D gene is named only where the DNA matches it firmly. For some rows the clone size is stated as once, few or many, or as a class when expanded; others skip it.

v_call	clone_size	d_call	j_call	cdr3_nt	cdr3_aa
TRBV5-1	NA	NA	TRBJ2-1	TGCGCCAGCAGGGGGGGACCTCGCTCCTACAATGAGCAGTTCTTC	CASRGGPRSYNEQFF
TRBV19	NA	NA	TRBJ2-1	TGTGCCAGTAGTCCGGAAGGCTCAGGGACCTACAATGAGCAGTTCTTC	CASSPEGSGTYNEQFF
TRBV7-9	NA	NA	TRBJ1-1	TGTGCCAGCAGCTTGGGCCAGGGGTCTGAAGCTTTCTTT	CASSLGQGSEAFF
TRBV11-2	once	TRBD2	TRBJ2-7	TGTGCCAGCAGCGATAGCGGGGGCTACGAGCAGTACTTC	CASSDSGGYEQYF
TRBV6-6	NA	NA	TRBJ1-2	TGTGCCAGCAGTCCAGGGCCGAATAACTATGGCTACACCTTC	CASSPGPNNYGYTF
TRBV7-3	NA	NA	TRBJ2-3	TGTGCCAGCAGCCCGATGGTAGGGACAACCACAGATACGCAGTATTTT	CASSPMVGTTTDTQYF
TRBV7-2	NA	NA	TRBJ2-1	TGTGCCAGCAGCTTAGTCTATGGGAGCGAGCAGTTCTTC	CASSLVYGSEQFF
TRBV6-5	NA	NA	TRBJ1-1	TGTGCCAGCCTGACTCCGGGAAGGGTGGCTGAAGCTTTCTTT	CASLTPGRVAEAFF
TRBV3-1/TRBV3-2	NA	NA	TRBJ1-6	TGTGCCAGCAGCCAAGGTGGGGGGGGTAATTCACCCCTCCACTTT	CASSQGGGGNSPLHF
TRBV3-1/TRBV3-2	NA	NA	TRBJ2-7	TGTGCCAGCAGCCAAGATCAACCAGATATACCCTACGAGCAGTACTTC	CASSQDQPDIPYEQYF
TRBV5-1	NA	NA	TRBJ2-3	TGCGCCAGCGTGGAGGGCTATACGCAGTATTTT	CASVEGYTQYF
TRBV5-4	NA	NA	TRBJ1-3	TGTGCCAGCAGCGCCGGACAGCTAAACACCATATATTTT	CASSAGQLNTIYF
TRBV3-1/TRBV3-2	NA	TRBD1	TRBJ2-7	TGTGCCAGCAGCCCGACGAGGCAGGGGGCGTCCTACGAGCAGTACTTC	CASSPTRQGASYEQYF
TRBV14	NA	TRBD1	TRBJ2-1	TGTGCCAGCAGCCAAGAATTCGGGACAGGGGGCTATAATGAGCAGTTCTTC	CASSQEFGTGGYNEQFF
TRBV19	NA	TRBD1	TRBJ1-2	TGTGCCAGTACCATGAGGGACAGGAAGGGAGGCTACACCTTC	CASTMRDRKGGYTF
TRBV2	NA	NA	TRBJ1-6	TGTGCCAGCAGCACCGAGGAGCCCAATTCACCCCTCCACTTT	CASSTEEPNSPLHF
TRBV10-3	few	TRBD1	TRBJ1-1	TGTGCCATCAAGGACAGGCCGAACACTGAAGCTTTCTTT	CAIKDRPNTEAFF
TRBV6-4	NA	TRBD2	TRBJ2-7	TGTGCCAGCAGTCCTACGGGGGGGTCGGCCGAGCAGTACTTC	CASSPTGGSAEQYF
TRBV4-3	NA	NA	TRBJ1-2	TGCGCCAGCAGCCAAGGGACTTCTAACTATGGCTACACCTTC	CASSQGTSNYGYTF
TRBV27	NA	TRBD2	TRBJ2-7	TGTGCCAGCAGCCCGGGGGGCTACGAGCAGTACTTC	CASSPGGYEQYF
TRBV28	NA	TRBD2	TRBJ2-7	TGTGCCAGCACCCCACCTAGCGGGACTTACGAGCAGTACTTC	CASTPPSGTYEQYF
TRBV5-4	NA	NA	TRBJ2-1	TGTGCCAGCAGGCAACTAGCTCAAGCCGACAATGAGCAGTTCTTC	CASRQLAQADNEQFF
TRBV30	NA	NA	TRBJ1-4	TGTGCCTGGAGTGTACCCGCAGGAAAACTGTTTTTT	CAWSVPAGKLFF
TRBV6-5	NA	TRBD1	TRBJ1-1	TGTGCCAGCAGTCGGACAGGGATGAACACTGAAGCTTTCTTT	CASSRTGMNTEAFF
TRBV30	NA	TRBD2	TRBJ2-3	TGTGCCTGGAGTCCAGGACTAGCGGGTATGACAGATACGCAGTATTTT	CAWSPGLAGMTDTQYF
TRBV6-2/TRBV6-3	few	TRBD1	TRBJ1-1	TGTGCCAGCAGTCTTACGACAGGGTGGGCTTTCTTT	CASSLTTGWAFF
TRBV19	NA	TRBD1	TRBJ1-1	TGTGCCAGTAGTGGGGAGGACAGGACCGAAGCTTTCTTT	CASSGEDRTEAFF
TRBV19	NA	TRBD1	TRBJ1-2	TGTGCCAGTGGTGAGACAGGGTCCTTTGGCTACACCTTC	CASGETGSFGYTF
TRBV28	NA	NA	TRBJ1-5	TGTGCCAGCAGTGTTTGGGGGCAGGCGGCTCAGCCCCAGCATTTT	CASSVWGQAAQPQHF
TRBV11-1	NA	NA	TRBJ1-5	TGTGCCAGCAGTCGAACAGGGTACGGGGCCCAGCATTTT	CASSRTGYGAQHF
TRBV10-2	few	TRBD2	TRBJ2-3	TGCGCCAGCAGAACTTGGACTAGCGGGGGGAGCACAGATACGCAGTATTTT	CASRTWTSGGSTDTQYF
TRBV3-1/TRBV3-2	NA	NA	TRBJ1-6	TGTGCCAGCAGCCCGCCTTTACCTGGGCTTGGTAATTCACCCCTCCACTTT	CASSPPLPGLGNSPLHF
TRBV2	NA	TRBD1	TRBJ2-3	TGTGCCAGGGAAGGACAGGGAAGCACAGATACGCAGTATTTT	CAREGQGSTDTQYF
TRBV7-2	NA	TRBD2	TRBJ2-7	TGTGCCAGCAGCATTAGCGGGGGGGGATACGAGCAGTACTTC	CASSISGGGYEQYF
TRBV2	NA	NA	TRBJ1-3	TGTGCCAGCAGTGAGGGGACACGGATAAACACCATATATTTT	CASSEGTRINTIYF